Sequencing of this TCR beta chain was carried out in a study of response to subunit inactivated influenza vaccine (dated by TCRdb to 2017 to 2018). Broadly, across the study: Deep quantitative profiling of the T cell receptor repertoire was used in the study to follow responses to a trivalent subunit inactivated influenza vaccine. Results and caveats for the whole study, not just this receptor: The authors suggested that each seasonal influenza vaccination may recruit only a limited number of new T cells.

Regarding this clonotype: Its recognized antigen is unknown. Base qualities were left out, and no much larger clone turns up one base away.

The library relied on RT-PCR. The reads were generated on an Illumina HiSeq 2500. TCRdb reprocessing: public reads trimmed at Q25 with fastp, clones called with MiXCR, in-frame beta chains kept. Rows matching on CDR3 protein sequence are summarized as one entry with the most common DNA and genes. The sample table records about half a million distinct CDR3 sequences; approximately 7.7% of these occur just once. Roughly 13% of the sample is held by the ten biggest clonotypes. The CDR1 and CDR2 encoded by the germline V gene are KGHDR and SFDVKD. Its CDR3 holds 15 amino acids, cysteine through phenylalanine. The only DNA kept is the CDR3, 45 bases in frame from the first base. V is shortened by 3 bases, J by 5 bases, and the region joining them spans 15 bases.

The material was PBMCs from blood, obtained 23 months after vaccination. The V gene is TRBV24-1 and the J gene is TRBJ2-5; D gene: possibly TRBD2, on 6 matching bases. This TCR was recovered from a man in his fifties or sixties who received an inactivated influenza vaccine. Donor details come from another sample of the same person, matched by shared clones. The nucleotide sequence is TGTGCCACCAGTGATACCCGGGGGATCCGTGAGACCCAGTACTTC. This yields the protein CATSDTRGIRETQYF.